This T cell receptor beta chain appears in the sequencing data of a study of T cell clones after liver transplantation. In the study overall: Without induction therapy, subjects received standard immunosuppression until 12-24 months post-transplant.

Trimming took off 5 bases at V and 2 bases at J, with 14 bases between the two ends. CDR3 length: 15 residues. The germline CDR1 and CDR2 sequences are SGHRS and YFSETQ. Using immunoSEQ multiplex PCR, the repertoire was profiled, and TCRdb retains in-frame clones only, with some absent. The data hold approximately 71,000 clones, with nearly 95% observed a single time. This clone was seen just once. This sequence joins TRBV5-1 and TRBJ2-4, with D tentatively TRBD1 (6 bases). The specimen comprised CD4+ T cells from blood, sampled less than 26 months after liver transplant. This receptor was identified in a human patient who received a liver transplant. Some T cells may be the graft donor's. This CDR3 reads CASSQGSGSKNIQYF. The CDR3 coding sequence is TGCGCCAGCAGTCAGGGGTCCGGGTCCAAAAACATTCAGTACTTC.